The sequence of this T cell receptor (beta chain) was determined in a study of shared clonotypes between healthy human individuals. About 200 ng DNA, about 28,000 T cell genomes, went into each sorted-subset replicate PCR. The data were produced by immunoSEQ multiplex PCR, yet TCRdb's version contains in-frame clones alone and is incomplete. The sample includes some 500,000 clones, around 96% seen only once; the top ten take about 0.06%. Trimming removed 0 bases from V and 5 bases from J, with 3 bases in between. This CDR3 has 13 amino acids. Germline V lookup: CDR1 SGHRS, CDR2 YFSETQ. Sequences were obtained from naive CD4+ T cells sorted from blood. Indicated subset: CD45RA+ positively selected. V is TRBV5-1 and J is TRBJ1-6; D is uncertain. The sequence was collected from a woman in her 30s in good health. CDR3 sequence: CASSLADNSPLHF. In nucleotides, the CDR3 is TGCGCCAGCAGCTTGGCAGATAATTCACCCCTCCACTTT.